This T cell receptor (beta chain) was recovered during a study of blood T cell repertoires in COVID-19. The overall study: There were acute and convalescent COVID-19 samples, and they came from the United States, Italy and Spain. PBMCs, B-cell-depleted T cells, or T cells provided the cDNA or gDNA that made up the material.

This clone occurred once. Original handling: Amplification of reference gene primers was used by the study to estimate nucleated cell counts. Data came from immunoSEQ multiplex PCR; TCRdb stores just in-frame clones and leaves some out. V, J and clone size reflect that table, while D and trimming were determined from the DNA. This table has approximately 90,000 clones, over 75% appearing once. Germline CDR1 MNHEY, CDR2 SVGAGI. The CDR3 is 13 amino acids. The V end lost 6 bases, the J end lost 7 bases, and 13 bases lay between the germline ends. The sequencing input was peripheral blood. This TCR was recovered from a man older than 75 with active or convalescent COVID-19. The chain combines TRBV6-5 with TRBJ1-5; D ambiguous. This CDR3 reads CASRANPGQPQHF. CDR3 DNA sequence: TGTGCCAGCAGAGCGAATCCGGGGCAGCCCCAGCATTTT.